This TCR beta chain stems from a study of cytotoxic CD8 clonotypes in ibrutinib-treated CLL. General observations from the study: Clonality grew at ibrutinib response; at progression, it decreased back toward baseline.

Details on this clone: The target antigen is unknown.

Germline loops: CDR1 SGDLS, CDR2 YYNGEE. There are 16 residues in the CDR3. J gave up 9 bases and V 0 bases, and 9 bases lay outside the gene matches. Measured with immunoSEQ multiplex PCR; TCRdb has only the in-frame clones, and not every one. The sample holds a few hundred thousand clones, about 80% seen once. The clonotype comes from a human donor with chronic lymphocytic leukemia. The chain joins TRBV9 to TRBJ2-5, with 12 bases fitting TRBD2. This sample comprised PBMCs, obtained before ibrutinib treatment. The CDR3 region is CASSVDWLAGGAAQYF. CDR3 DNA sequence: TGTGCCAGCAGCGTAGATTGGCTAGCGGGAGGGGCGGCCCAGTACTTC. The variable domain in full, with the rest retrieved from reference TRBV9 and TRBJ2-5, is DSGVTQTPKHLITATGQRVTLRCSPRSGDLSVYWYQQSLDQGLQFLIQYYNGEERAKGNILERFSAQQFPDLHSELNLSSLELGDSALYFCASSVDWLAGGAAQYFGPGTRLLVL.